These 17 T cell receptor beta chains originate from one sample sequenced in a study of blood T cell repertoires in COVID-19. The assay was immunoSEQ multiplex PCR, and TCRdb's table has in-frame clones only and misses some. The sample lists 200,000 to 250,000 clones, 84% seen once, with under 2% in the top ten. The sequencing sample was made of PBMCs or T cells enriched from blood (not recorded which). The receptors stem from a man in his 60s who had recovered from COVID-19.

The chain couples TRBV5-6 to TRBJ1-6; TRBD1 is a possible D gene (5 bases). V shed 0 bases and J shed 6 bases, with 7 bases lying between them. CDR3 length: 14 amino acids. Germline V gene sequence: CDR1 SGHDT, CDR2 YYEEEE. CDR3 coding DNA: TGTGCCAGCAGCTTGGAGGGGTTTAATTCACCCCTCCACTTT. This encodes CASSLEGFNSPLHF. The full variable domain, in which reference TRBV5-6 and TRBJ1-6 provide the parts outside the CDR3, is DAGVTQSPTHLIKTRGQQVTLRCSPKSGHDTVSWYQQALGQGPQFIFQYYEEEERQRGNFPDRFSGHQFPNYSSELNVNALLLGDSALYLCASSLEGFNSPLHFGNGTRLTVT.

V is TRBV12-5 and J is TRBJ1-3; 7 positions agree with TRBD1. V lost 6 bases, J lost 1 base, and 3 bases stayed unmatched. CDR3 length: 14 amino acids. CDR1 LGHNT and CDR2 FRNRAP come from the germline V gene. The CDR3 DNA follows: TGTGCTAGTGGCATGACAGGGTCTGGAAACACCATATATTTT. This gives the protein CASGMTGSGNTIYF.

This clone was seen only a few times. The CDR3 bases are TGTGCCAGCTCCGGGGACAGTAATGAAAAACTGTTTTTT. Translating gives CASSGDSNEKLFF. The chain recombines TRBV18 with TRBJ1-4; TRBD1 agrees at 7 bases. V was clipped by 6 bases and J by 4 bases; unmatched bases: 2. The germline gives CDR1 KGHSH, CDR2 LQKENI. The CDR3 is made up of 13 amino acids.

The chain employs TRBV5-1 and TRBJ1-1, with TRBD1 identical over 8 bases. Germline V lookup: CDR1 SGHRS, CDR2 YFSETQ. Trimming removed 4 bases from V and 4 bases from J; junction bases left unmatched: 3. The CDR3 is 13 amino acids. In nucleotides, the CDR3 is TGCGCCAGCAGCAAAACAGGGGGCACTGAAGCTTTCTTT. Residues: CASSKTGGTEAFF.

The V and J genes are TRBV3-1 (or the pseudogene TRBV3-2) and TRBJ1-1, with TRBD1 as a possible D gene (5 bases). V was trimmed by 3 bases and J by 5 bases, leaving 10 bases between them. The CDR3 consists of 13 residues. Germline V gene data show CDR1 as LGHDT and CDR2 as YNNKEL (reference sequence). As DNA, the CDR3 is TGTGCCAGCAGCCAGTCAGGGCGGACTGAAGCTTTCTTT. It is translated as CASSQSGRTEAFF.

This rearrangement joins TRBV7-3 to TRBJ2-3; possibly TRBD1 for D (7 bases). The CDR3 runs to 16 residues. CDR1 is SGHTA, CDR2 FQGTGA, per germline. V lost 4 bases and J lost 2, with 16 bases in between. CDR3 sequence reads: CASSSPGGRSTDTQYF. The CDR3 DNA is TGTGCCAGCAGCTCCCCAGGGGGGCGATCCACAGATACGCAGTATTTT.

The chain carries TRBV5-1 and TRBJ1-2; 9 positions agree with TRBD1. CDR1 and CDR2 (germline): SGHRS, YFSETQ. The J segment lost 1 base and the V segment lost 4 bases, leaving 5 bases of the junction unmatched. The CDR3 extends over 15 amino acids. This chain's CDR3 is CASSPRTGDNYGYTF. CDR3 coding DNA: TGCGCCAGCAGCCCAAGGACAGGGGATAACTATGGCTACACCTTC.

This clone came up a few times. The rearrangement uses TRBV30 and TRBJ1-1; TRBD1 matches at 10 bases. The CDR3 loop spans 14 amino acids. V shed 8 bases and J 2 bases; nucleotides not matched to a gene: 8. Germline V gene lookup returns CDR1 GTSNPN and CDR2 SVGIG (reference sequence). The CDR3, as DNA: TGTGCCAGCGGGACAGGGGTTGTTAACACTGAAGCTTTCTTT. Translating it yields CASGTGVVNTEAFF.

This clone was detected only a few times. CDR3 loop: CASSQGAGYGYTF. The CDR3 DNA is TGTGCCAGCAGTCAGGGGGCGGGATATGGCTACACCTTC. This sequence joins TRBV2 and TRBJ1-2; the match to TRBD1 covers 8 bases. CDR3 size: 13 residues. V trimming: 5 bases; J trimming: 5 bases; junction bases outside the gene matches: 4. CDR1 is SNHLY and CDR2 is FYNNEI in the germline V gene.

The chain links TRBV10-3 to TRBJ2-1; 7 bases agree with TRBD1. The CDR3 totals 12 residues. J gave up 7 bases and V 6 bases, and 3 bases lay outside the gene matches. Germline loops: CDR1 ENHRY, CDR2 SYGVKD. The CDR3 DNA sequence: TGTGCCATCAGCGACAGGGTGAATGAGCAGTTCTTC. Its protein is CAISDRVNEQFF.

The gene calls are TRBV6-4 and TRBJ2-1, with a possible D match to TRBD2 (6 bases). CDR1 MRHNA and CDR2 SNTAGT come from the germline V gene. The CDR3 runs 15 residues. Deletions cut 3 bases from V and 8 bases from J, with 17 bases between. The CDR3 coding sequence is TGTGCCAGCAGTGAGCAGACCGCGCCGGGGGATGAGCAGTTCTTC. Its translation: CASSEQTAPGDEQFF.

The chain uses TRBV5-3 and TRBJ1-1; a possible D gene is TRBD1 (6 bases). TRBV5-3 is an open reading frame whose function is uncertain. This CDR3 is built from 13 residues. Deletions cut 1 base from V and 7 bases from J, with 11 bases between. CDR3 in amino acids: CARSLQGHLEAFF. CDR3 DNA: TGTGCCAGAAGCTTGCAGGGACACCTTGAAGCTTTCTTT.

The J gene is TRBJ2-3, the V gene TRBV5-1; 10 bases are shared with TRBD1. The CDR3 is 15 residues long. CDR1 is SGHRS and CDR2 is YFSETQ in the germline V gene. J lost 6 bases, V lost 0 bases, and 4 bases had no gene match. This CDR3 is CASSLETGGADTQYF. CDR3 coding DNA: TGCGCCAGCAGCTTGGAGACAGGGGGCGCGGATACGCAGTATTTT.

This rearrangement joins TRBV11-2 to TRBJ2-7, with 11 bases fitting TRBD1. CDR3 length: 16 residues. V dropped 1 base and J dropped 3; count of bases not matched to a gene: 5. The V gene's germline CDR1 is SGHAT and CDR2 FQNNGV. This chain's CDR3 is CASSLGGGTGGYEQYF. The CDR3 bases are TGTGCCAGCAGCTTAGGCGGCGGGACAGGGGGCTACGAGCAGTACTTC.

As concerns this clone: Other DNA sequences in this sample translate to the same CDR3. This rearrangement joins TRBV7-2 to TRBJ2-7, with 9 bases that match TRBD1. V shed 4 bases and J 3 bases; nucleotides not matched to a gene: 1. The CDR3 extends over 13 amino acids. Germline CDR1 and CDR2: SGHTA and FQGNSA. This CDR3 reads CASSSDRGYEQYF. In DNA, the CDR3 is TGTGCCAGCAGCTCGGACAGGGGCTACGAGCAGTACTTC.

This clone was seen more than once but under ten times. V usage is TRBV19 and J usage is TRBJ1-4, with D unresolved. The CDR3 spans 16 residues. Germline lookup yields CDR1 LNHDA and CDR2 SQIVND (reference sequence). With 2 bases removed from V and 0 bases from J, the gap between germline ends came to 10 bases. The CDR3 nucleotides read TGTGCCAGTAGTATATCTGTAGTTGCAACTAATGAAAAACTGTTTTTT. Translating it yields CASSISVVATNEKLFF.

The chain couples TRBV9 to TRBJ2-2; D gene ambiguous. Germline assignment: CDR1 SGDLS and CDR2 YYNGEE. The CDR3 covers 14 residues. V dropped 1 base and J dropped 1 base, with 5 bases sitting between them. CDR3 region: CASSVNRNTGELFF. CDR3 sequence (DNA): TGTGCCAGCAGCGTAAACAGGAACACCGGGGAGCTGTTTTTT.